This record covers a single T cell receptor beta chain. Isolated RNA was reverse transcribed in full, so expressed TCRB transcripts were sequenced. There were about 3.5 million reads on average in the naive, central memory and regulatory T cell samples. TCRdb keeps only in-frame clones here, not all; method: immunoSEQ multiplex PCR. Among some 410,000 clones, 9.5% to 12% were seen once, and the ten largest hold about 0.045%. The CDR3 spans 14 residues. Germline V gene lookup returns CDR1 GTSNPN and CDR2 SVGIG (reference sequence). The junction had 9 bases not matched to a gene; V was cut back by 3 bases and J by 6 bases. The data stem from a study of beta chain features in type 1 diabetes. Sorted CD4+ subsets: naive, central memory, regulatory, stem cell-like memory (CD45RO/CCR7/CD25/CD127/CD95/CD27 panel).

The J gene is TRBJ2-7, the V gene TRBV30, with 9 bases aligning to TRBD1. Sequenced: naive CD4+ T cells from blood. The TCR sequence derives from a woman aged 18-29 years in good health. Here the CDR3 DNA reads TGTGCCTGGAGACCGGGACAGGGTAGTTCCGAGCAGTACTTC. This sequence encodes CAWRPGQGSSEQYF. Together with reference TRBV30 and TRBJ2-7, the CDR3 gives the full variable domain: SQTIHQWPATLVQPVGSPLSLECTVEGTSNPNLYWYRQAAGRGLQLLFYSVGIGQISSEVPQNLSASRPQDRQFILSSKKLLLSDSGFYLCAWRPGQGSSEQYFGPGTRLTVT.